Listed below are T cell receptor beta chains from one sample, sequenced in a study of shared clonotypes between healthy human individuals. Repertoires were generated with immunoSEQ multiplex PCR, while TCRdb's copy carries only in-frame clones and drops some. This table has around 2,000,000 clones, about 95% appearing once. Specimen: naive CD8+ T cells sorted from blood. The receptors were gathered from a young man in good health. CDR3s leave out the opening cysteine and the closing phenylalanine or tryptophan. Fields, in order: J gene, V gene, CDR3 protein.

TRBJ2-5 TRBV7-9 ASSPWAEQETQY
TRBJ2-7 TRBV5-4 ASSLKGASYEQY
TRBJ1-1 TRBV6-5 ASSQTGYTEAF
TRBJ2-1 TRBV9 ASSGTSGYNEQF
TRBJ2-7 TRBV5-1 ASSLVGLAGESYEQY
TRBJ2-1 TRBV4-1 ASSQVSSQYNEQF
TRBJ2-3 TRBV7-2 ATDTTSTDTQY
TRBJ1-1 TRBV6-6 ASSLQQGGSEAF
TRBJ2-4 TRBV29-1 SVASGVNNIQY
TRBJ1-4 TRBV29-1 SERSATNEKLF
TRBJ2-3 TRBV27 ASSLLAGALGDTQY
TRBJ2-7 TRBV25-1 ASSDNQGLMSYEQY
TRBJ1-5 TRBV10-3 AIRDRGGQPQH
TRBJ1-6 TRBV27 ASSLSSESSYNSPLH
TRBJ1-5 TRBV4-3 ASSQESGGGNQPQH